This T cell receptor beta chain originates from a study of T cells in localized non-small cell lung cancer. Study outcomes and limitations: Sequencing was limited to one tumor region, leaving the possibility of heterogeneity open. A raised T cell density in blood coincided with lengthier overall survival. Of the top 100 tumor clones, median roughly 60 were in adjacent lung, 25 to 35 among its top 100. Clonality of T cells reached its maximum in uninvolved adjacent lung, surpassing tumor.

Remarks on this clone: The antigen is undetermined.

CDR3 length: 13 residues. CDR1 is MNHEY, CDR2 SMNVEV, per germline (reference sequence). Trimming stripped 2 bases from V and 6 bases from J, with 7 bases between. TCRdb's copy holds only in-frame clones and misses some; the assay was immunoSEQ multiplex PCR. The profile shows 50,000 to 75,000 clones, 80% to 90% of them singletons. Material: peripheral blood, obtained before any cancer treatment. The TCR originated in a man aged 40-75 years with stage I squamous cell lung carcinoma. The chain is built from TRBV27 and TRBJ2-2; D remains ambiguous. DNA of the CDR3: TGTGCCAGCAGTTTAGAAATTCCCGGGGAGCTGTTTTTT. Translated, it gives CASSLEIPGELFF.